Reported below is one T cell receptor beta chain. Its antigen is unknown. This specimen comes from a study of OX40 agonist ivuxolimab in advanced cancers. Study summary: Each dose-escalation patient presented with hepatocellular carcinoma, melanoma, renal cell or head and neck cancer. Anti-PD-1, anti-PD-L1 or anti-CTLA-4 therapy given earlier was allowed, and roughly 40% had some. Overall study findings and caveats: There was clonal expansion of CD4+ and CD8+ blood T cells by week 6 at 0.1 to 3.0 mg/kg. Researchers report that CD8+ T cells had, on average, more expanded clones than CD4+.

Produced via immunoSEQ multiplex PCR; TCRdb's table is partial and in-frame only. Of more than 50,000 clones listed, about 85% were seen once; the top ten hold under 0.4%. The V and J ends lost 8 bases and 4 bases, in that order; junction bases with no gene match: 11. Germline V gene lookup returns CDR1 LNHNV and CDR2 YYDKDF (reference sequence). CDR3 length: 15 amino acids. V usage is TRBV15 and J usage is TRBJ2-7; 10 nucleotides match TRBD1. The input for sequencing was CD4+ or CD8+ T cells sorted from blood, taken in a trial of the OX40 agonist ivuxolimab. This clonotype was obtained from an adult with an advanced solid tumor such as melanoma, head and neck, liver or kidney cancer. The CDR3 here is CATRGTGTGAYEQYF. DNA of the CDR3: TGTGCCACCCGAGGAACCGGGACAGGGGCGTACGAGCAGTACTTC.